The present T cell receptor beta chain was sequenced within a study of blood T cell repertoires in COVID-19 (dated by TCRdb to 2020 to 2021). Concerning the study at large: The collaborator samples originated in the United States, Italy and Spain and spanned the acute and convalescent phases of COVID-19. The prospective study material was composed of cDNA or gDNA derived from T cells, B-cell-depleted T cells, or PBMCs. Subjects who had been exposed to COVID-19, were actively infected with it, or had recovered from it provided the deeply sampled blood TCRbeta repertoires that made up the dataset. The repertoires were released in a freely available public database intended as a resource for research on the immune response to SARS-CoV-2. The samples were drawn from two sources: the first 160 participants of the ongoing ImmuneRACE study, and over 950 subjects contributed by 6 global collaborators. Nearly every sample came with metadata listing a de-identified subject ID, COVID-19 status, age in years and sex. Where HLA class I and class II types were available, the types were taken from metadata supplied by the sample provider, not from assay-based typing.

In the germline V gene (reference sequence), CDR1 corresponds to SEHNR and CDR2 to FQNEAQ. From its cysteine to its phenylalanine, the CDR3 spans 18 amino acids. Kept here is only the CDR3 DNA, which spans 54 bases and is read in frame from base 1. V is reduced by 3 bases and J by 0 bases, leaving a spacing of 15 bases between them. Collaborating institutions collected whole blood in K2EDTA tubes following their own protocols. For TCRbeta analysis, collaborators shipped samples as frozen whole blood, isolated PBMCs, or DNA extracted from either of those sample types. TCRbeta CDR3 regions were amplified from genomic DNA using the immunoSEQ Assay, a bias-controlled multiplex PCR. In the paper's pipeline: Nucleated cell counts per sample were estimated from amplification of reference gene primers within the assay. To quantify the absolute abundance of each unique TCRbeta CDR3 rearrangement, sequence reads were collapsed and filtered. For each sample, productive Simpson clonality was calculated by taking the square root of Simpson's diversity index across productive rearrangements. The table comes from immuneACCESS by way of TCRdb, which keeps in-frame sequences with V and J called. Part of the clones is missing from these tables; in studies checked, under half for an unresolved V gene and the rest for unknown reasons. The V and J calls and clone size come from that table; D and trimming were worked out from the DNA. The sample data list 50,000 to 80,000 clones, and roughly 88% of these were observed just once. 5.5% to 6% of the sample is taken by the ten largest.

With regard to this clone: It has no known antigen specificity. It has no much larger one-base neighbor in the sample; base qualities were not kept.

Results the study describes overall, beyond this receptor: How much clinical and demographic metadata was included differed by source and by participant, and the metadata was provided uncurated.

The sample taken for sequencing was peripheral blood. This chain is built from TRBV7-9 and TRBJ2-6; tentative D gene TRBD1, with 6 bases matching. The source is a woman aged 60-75 years with acute or convalescent COVID-19. CDR3 sequence: CASSLAGTRYSGANVLTF. The nucleotide sequence is TGTGCCAGCAGCTTGGCCGGGACACGGTACTCTGGGGCCAACGTCCTGACTTTC.